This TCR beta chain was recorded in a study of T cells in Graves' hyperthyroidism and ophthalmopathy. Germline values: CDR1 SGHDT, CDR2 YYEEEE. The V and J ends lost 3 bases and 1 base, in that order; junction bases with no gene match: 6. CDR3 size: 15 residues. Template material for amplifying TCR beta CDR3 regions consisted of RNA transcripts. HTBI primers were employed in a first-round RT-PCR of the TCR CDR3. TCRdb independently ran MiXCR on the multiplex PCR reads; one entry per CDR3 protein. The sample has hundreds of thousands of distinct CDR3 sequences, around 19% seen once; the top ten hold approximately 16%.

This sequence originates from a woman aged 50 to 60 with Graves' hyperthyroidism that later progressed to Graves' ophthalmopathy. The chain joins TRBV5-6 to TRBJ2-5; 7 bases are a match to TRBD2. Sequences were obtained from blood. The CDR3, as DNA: TGTGCCAGCAGCTCCTATCCTAGCGGCCAAGAGACCCAGTACTTC. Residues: CASSSYPSGQETQYF. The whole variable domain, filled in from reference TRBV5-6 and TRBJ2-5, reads DAGVTQSPTHLIKTRGQQVTLRCSPKSGHDTVSWYQQALGQGPQFIFQYYEEEERQRGNFPDRFSGHQFPNYSSELNVNALLLGDSALYLCASSSYPSGQETQYFGPGTRLLVL.